This T cell receptor beta chain comes out of a study of T cell responses to AZD1222 COVID-19 vaccine (dated by TCRdb to 2020 to 2022). A note on the overall study: AZD1222 recipients given second doses at about 4 weeks or at about 12 weeks were pooled, since spike-specific TCR depth and breadth were not found to differ between the two schedules. A total of 233 trial participants underwent TCR sequencing, of whom 200 to 220 received two doses of AZD1222 and 26 received two doses of the MenACWY control vaccine. Enrollment into the trials was organized by age into subgroups of 18-55, 56-69 and 70-plus years, and those subgroups contained roughly 140, 27 and 60 TCR-sequenced participants, respectively.

Per the publication, the time point label means: baseline before first vaccination. Vaccinee samples came from UK trials COV001 and COV002, including a single-blind randomized controlled phase 2/3 trial of AZD1222 (ChAdOx1 nCoV-19) in healthy adults. For TCRbeta chain sequencing, PBMC samples from trial participants were taken at day 0 and at day 28 after the second dose. Points the paper makes about the study in general: Because no day 14 peak-response samples were available, the repertoires could be characterized only after the peak T cell response. Epitopes outside the regions mutated in the B.1.351 and B.1.1.7 variants were reportedly recognized by nearly half of the unique spike-specific TCRs. Vaccine-associated CD4 TCRs spanned the whole spike protein, with dominant responses in regions 160-218 and 743-854. Participants were mostly white British, with more females than males. The authors suggested clonal diversity may have been underestimated. Only a handful of AZD1222 recipients were SARS-CoV-2 seropositive at baseline, limiting conclusions about previously exposed vaccinees. After two AZD1222 doses, both the breadth and the depth of spike-specific TCRs were significantly higher than at day 0 and than in MenACWY recipients. The 56-69-year group was small, and its depth increase did not reach significance, likely because of low power.

From the germline V gene, CDR1 is KGHSH and CDR2 is LQKENI. The CDR3 spans 15 residues, from the cysteine through the phenylalanine. Only the CDR3 region is kept as DNA, spanning 45 bases read in frame from base 1. V is clipped by 5 bases and J by 7 bases, and the sequence between their germline boundaries is 18 bases long. As for this clone: It has no known antigen specificity. Per-nucleotide qualities are absent, and no much larger clonotype sits a single base away.

The CDR3 regions of human TCRbeta chains were analyzed by immunosequencing. Turning to the authors' computational methods: Repertoire TCRs were checked for matches against a reference library of SARS-CoV-2-specific TCRs that had been generated using the MIRA antigen-specificity platform. Breadth meant the fraction of unique TCRs that were SARS-CoV-2-associated, whereas depth meant the fraction of total T cells that were SARS-CoV-2-associated. Using the MIRA data, each spike-specific TCR was assigned both to the spike region to which the TCR was reactive and to a CD4 or CD8 class. Log10-transformed breadth and depth values were compared by one-way ANOVA with Sidak's multiple comparisons tests. In TCRdb, the immuneACCESS table is reduced to in-frame sequences with V and J assigned. These tables do not hold every clone; where another copy was compared, an unresolved V gene accounts for under half, and the others remain unexplained. The D gene and trimming were derived from the DNA, and the V and J assignments and clone size from that table. A total of 95,000 to 150,000 clones appear in this sample, approximately 90% of them only once. 4.5% to 5% of the sample rests with the top ten.

The receptor's source is an adult in good health. Sequences were derived from peripheral blood, sampled on day 0 of AZD1222 vaccination. The rearranged chain carries TRBV18 and TRBJ1-5; TRBD1 is a weak D gene call, 5 bases matching. CDR3 reads: CASSGDSLSGQPQHF. The nucleotide sequence reads TGTGCCAGCTCAGGTGACAGCCTCTCAGGGCAGCCCCAGCATTTT.